The rows below give T cell receptor beta chains drawn from one sample of a study of blood T cell repertoires in COVID-19. Method: immunoSEQ multiplex PCR; TCRdb's copy keeps in-frame clones and lacks some. The sample carries approximately 50,000 clones, 85% recorded once. The sequenced sample was peripheral blood. The receptor set was obtained from a human donor in a cohort sampled during active COVID-19. Both conserved end residues are part of each CDR3. The order of the fields is CDR3 length, clone size, V gene, D gene, J gene, CDR3 DNA, CDR3 protein. D genes are given only for firm matches. Rows give clone size only sometimes, using once, few, many, or a class for an expanded clone.

CDR3 length: 14
clone size: once
V gene: TRBV2
D gene: .
J gene: TRBJ1-4
CDR3 DNA: TGTGCCAGCAGGCTACAGGACGGGGGTGAAAAACTGTTTTTT
CDR3 protein: CASRLQDGGEKLFF

CDR3 length: 13
clone size: .
V gene: TRBV28
D gene: TRBD2
J gene: TRBJ2-1
CDR3 DNA: TGTGCCAGCAGTTTACCCGGGACTAGCTGGGAGTTCTTC
CDR3 protein: CASSLPGTSWEFF

CDR3 length: 13
clone size: .
V gene: TRBV19
D gene: TRBD1
J gene: TRBJ2-1
CDR3 DNA: TGTGCCAGTAGTGGACAGGGGCGGAATGAGCAGTTCTTC
CDR3 protein: CASSGQGRNEQFF

CDR3 length: 15
clone size: .
V gene: TRBV4-1
D gene: TRBD2
J gene: TRBJ2-5
CDR3 DNA: TGCGCCAGCAGCCGCGGGACTAGCGGGGAAGAGACCCAGTACTTC
CDR3 protein: CASSRGTSGEETQYF

CDR3 length: 14
clone size: .
V gene: TRBV6-5
D gene: TRBD1
J gene: TRBJ2-7
CDR3 DNA: TGTGCCAGCAGCCGGGACAGGGTAAGGTACGAGCAGTACTTC
CDR3 protein: CASSRDRVRYEQYF

CDR3 length: 16
clone size: .
V gene: TRBV15
D gene: TRBD2
J gene: TRBJ2-3
CDR3 DNA: TGTGCCACCAGCAGAGTTAGCGCGGGAGGGGCCGATACGCAGTATTTT
CDR3 protein: CATSRVSAGGADTQYF

CDR3 length: 16
clone size: once
V gene: TRBV19
D gene: .
J gene: TRBJ2-7
CDR3 DNA: TGTGCCAGTAGTATAGGTCCAAGCGGGCAGAGCTACGAGCAGTACTTC
CDR3 protein: CASSIGPSGQSYEQYF

CDR3 length: 16
clone size: .
V gene: TRBV20-1
D gene: .
J gene: TRBJ1-5
CDR3 DNA: TGCAGTGCCAGTCTGGAAGCAGGGCAAAGCAATCAGCCCCAGCATTTT
CDR3 protein: CSASLEAGQSNQPQHF

CDR3 length: 14
clone size: .
V gene: TRBV5-8
D gene: .
J gene: TRBJ2-6
CDR3 DNA: TGTGCCAGCAGCTTGCGGGCTGGGGCCAACGTCCTGACTTTC
CDR3 protein: CASSLRAGANVLTF

CDR3 length: 16
clone size: .
V gene: TRBV7-2
D gene: TRBD1
J gene: TRBJ1-4
CDR3 DNA: TGTGCCAGCAGCAACCAGCAGGGGGCGATTAATGAAAAACTGTTTTTT
CDR3 protein: CASSNQQGAINEKLFF

CDR3 length: 15
clone size: few
V gene: TRBV7-8
D gene: .
J gene: TRBJ2-7
CDR3 DNA: TGTGCCAGCGGGGGGGGCAAGGTCGTTTCCTACGAGCAGTACTTC
CDR3 protein: CASGGGKVVSYEQYF

CDR3 length: 12
clone size: few
V gene: TRBV2
D gene: .
J gene: TRBJ2-1
CDR3 DNA: TGTGCCAGCAAACTAGGTGACAATGAGCAGTTCTTC
CDR3 protein: CASKLGDNEQFF

CDR3 length: 14
clone size: .
V gene: TRBV5-1
D gene: .
J gene: TRBJ1-6
CDR3 DNA: TGCGCCAGCAGCTCCCAGGACAGAAATTCACCCCTCCACTTT
CDR3 protein: CASSSQDRNSPLHF

CDR3 length: 17
clone size: once
V gene: TRBV5-1
D gene: TRBD1
J gene: TRBJ2-3
CDR3 DNA: TGCGCCAGCAGTGTCTATTTCCGGGACAGGGGGAAAGATACGCAGTATTTT
CDR3 protein: CASSVYFRDRGKDTQYF

CDR3 length: 16
clone size: .
V gene: TRBV24-1
D gene: .
J gene: TRBJ1-5
CDR3 DNA: TGTGCCACCAGTGATACCAGACAGTTTAGCAATCAGCCCCAGCATTTT
CDR3 protein: CATSDTRQFSNQPQHF

CDR3 length: 15
clone size: .
V gene: TRBV18
D gene: TRBD1
J gene: TRBJ1-2
CDR3 DNA: TGTGCCAGCTCTCAGGGACAGCCTATTAACTATGGCTACACCTTC
CDR3 protein: CASSQGQPINYGYTF

CDR3 length: 16
clone size: .
V gene: TRBV27
D gene: TRBD2
J gene: TRBJ2-1
CDR3 DNA: TGTGCCAGCAGTTTCTTCTTTCTAGCGGGTCTCAATGAGCAGTTCTTC
CDR3 protein: CASSFFFLAGLNEQFF

CDR3 length: 15
clone size: medium-sized
V gene: TRBV4-1
D gene: TRBD1
J gene: TRBJ2-7
CDR3 DNA: TGCGCCAGCAGCCAAGTGGGGACAGGGAACTACGAGCAGTACTTC
CDR3 protein: CASSQVGTGNYEQYF

CDR3 length: 20
clone size: .
V gene: TRBV28
D gene: TRBD2
J gene: TRBJ2-3
CDR3 DNA: TGTGCCAGCAGTCTCCCGCCGGGACTACGATCCGAAACTAGCACAGATACGCAGTATTTT
CDR3 protein: CASSLPPGLRSETSTDTQYF

CDR3 length: 14
clone size: once
V gene: TRBV29-1
D gene: TRBD1
J gene: TRBJ2-7
CDR3 DNA: TGCAGCGTTGGGGACAGGTCGGGGGCCTACGAGCAGTACTTC
CDR3 protein: CSVGDRSGAYEQYF

CDR3 length: 14
clone size: .
V gene: TRBV6-2/TRBV6-3
D gene: TRBD2
J gene: TRBJ2-7
CDR3 DNA: TGTGCCAGCAGCGCTAGCGGGAGCTCCTACGAGCAGTACTTC
CDR3 protein: CASSASGSSYEQYF

CDR3 length: 13
clone size: .
V gene: TRBV4-2
D gene: .
J gene: TRBJ2-2
CDR3 DNA: TGTGCCAGCAGCCAAGTCCCTTTCGGGGAGCTGTTTTTT
CDR3 protein: CASSQVPFGELFF

CDR3 length: 17
clone size: .
V gene: TRBV27
D gene: TRBD1
J gene: TRBJ1-5
CDR3 DNA: TGTGCCAGCAGTTCGACTCTTGGGGACAGGGGCAATCAGCCCCAGCATTTT
CDR3 protein: CASSSTLGDRGNQPQHF

CDR3 length: 17
clone size: .
V gene: TRBV28
D gene: TRBD2
J gene: TRBJ2-5
CDR3 DNA: TGTGCCAGCAGTTTGGATACTCTAGCGGGAGGGGGAGAGACCCAGTACTTC
CDR3 protein: CASSLDTLAGGGETQYF

CDR3 length: 12
clone size: .
V gene: TRBV11-1
D gene: .
J gene: TRBJ1-3
CDR3 DNA: TGTGCCAGCAGGGCTTCGGGGAACACCATATATTTT
CDR3 protein: CASRASGNTIYF

CDR3 length: 21
clone size: .
V gene: TRBV9
D gene: TRBD2
J gene: TRBJ2-1
CDR3 DNA: TGTGCCAGCAGCGCGGGAGACCGGACTAGCGGGAGCGTCCTCTCCTACAATGAGCAGTTCTTC
CDR3 protein: CASSAGDRTSGSVLSYNEQFF

CDR3 length: 15
clone size: .
V gene: TRBV18
D gene: .
J gene: TRBJ1-5
CDR3 DNA: TGTGCCAGCTCACCACCTTCGGGGGTTAGTGGGCCCCAGCATTTT
CDR3 protein: CASSPPSGVSGPQHF

CDR3 length: 14
clone size: .
V gene: TRBV5-1
D gene: TRBD2
J gene: TRBJ2-1
CDR3 DNA: TGCGCCAGCAGCCCCGGGGGGGCCTACAATGAGCAGTTCTTC
CDR3 protein: CASSPGGAYNEQFF

CDR3 length: 10
clone size: .
V gene: TRBV29-1
D gene: .
J gene: TRBJ2-1
CDR3 DNA: TGCAGCGGACAGACAGGAGAGCAGTTCTTC
CDR3 protein: CSGQTGEQFF

CDR3 length: 15
clone size: .
V gene: TRBV7-3
D gene: TRBD2
J gene: TRBJ2-1
CDR3 DNA: TGTGCCAGCAGCTTCGGACTAGGTGCCTACAATGAGCAGTTCTTC
CDR3 protein: CASSFGLGAYNEQFF

CDR3 length: 12
clone size: .
V gene: TRBV30
D gene: TRBD2
J gene: TRBJ2-1
CDR3 DNA: TGTGCCTGGAGGGGACTAGCGGGTGGGGAGTTCTTC
CDR3 protein: CAWRGLAGGEFF

CDR3 length: 12
clone size: few
V gene: TRBV13
D gene: .
J gene: TRBJ1-4
CDR3 DNA: TGTGCCAGCAGCTTAGATGGGCAAAAACTGTTTTTT
CDR3 protein: CASSLDGQKLFF

CDR3 length: 17
clone size: .
V gene: TRBV5-4
D gene: .
J gene: TRBJ2-5
CDR3 DNA: TGTGCCAGCAGCCACTATTTACAGAGGACAGCACAAGAGACCCAGTACTTC
CDR3 protein: CASSHYLQRTAQETQYF

CDR3 length: 17
clone size: .
V gene: TRBV7-9
D gene: .
J gene: TRBJ2-7
CDR3 DNA: TGTGCCAGCAGCTCCGTCCTTTGGACTCGGAGCTCCTACGAGCAGTACTTC
CDR3 protein: CASSSVLWTRSSYEQYF

CDR3 length: 15
clone size: .
V gene: TRBV23-1
D gene: TRBD2
J gene: TRBJ2-1
CDR3 DNA: TGCGCCAGCTCGAAGGCTAGCGGGGTTATCAATGAGCAGTTCTTC
CDR3 protein: CASSKASGVINEQFF

CDR3 length: 18
clone size: many
V gene: TRBV28
D gene: .
J gene: TRBJ2-1
CDR3 DNA: TGTGCCAGCAGCTTCCCCAAATACAGCGGCACCTCCTACAATGAGCAGTTCTTC
CDR3 protein: CASSFPKYSGTSYNEQFF

CDR3 length: 16
clone size: .
V gene: TRBV2
D gene: TRBD2
J gene: TRBJ2-2
CDR3 DNA: TGTGCCAGCAGTATCGGACTAGCGGGAGGTACCGGGGAGCTGTTTTTT
CDR3 protein: CASSIGLAGGTGELFF

CDR3 length: 16
clone size: .
V gene: TRBV28
D gene: .
J gene: TRBJ2-7
CDR3 DNA: TGTGCCAGCAGTTTACTATCGGTGGATCGGGGGTACGAGCAGTACTTC
CDR3 protein: CASSLLSVDRGYEQYF

CDR3 length: 14
clone size: .
V gene: TRBV7-9
D gene: .
J gene: TRBJ1-1
CDR3 DNA: TGTGCCAGCAGCTTGGCCAGGGAGGACACTGAAGCTTTCTTT
CDR3 protein: CASSLAREDTEAFF

CDR3 length: 15
clone size: .
V gene: TRBV3-1/TRBV3-2
D gene: .
J gene: TRBJ1-1
CDR3 DNA: TGTGCCAGCAGCAAACAGGGCCGAATGAACACTGAAGCTTTCTTT
CDR3 protein: CASSKQGRMNTEAFF